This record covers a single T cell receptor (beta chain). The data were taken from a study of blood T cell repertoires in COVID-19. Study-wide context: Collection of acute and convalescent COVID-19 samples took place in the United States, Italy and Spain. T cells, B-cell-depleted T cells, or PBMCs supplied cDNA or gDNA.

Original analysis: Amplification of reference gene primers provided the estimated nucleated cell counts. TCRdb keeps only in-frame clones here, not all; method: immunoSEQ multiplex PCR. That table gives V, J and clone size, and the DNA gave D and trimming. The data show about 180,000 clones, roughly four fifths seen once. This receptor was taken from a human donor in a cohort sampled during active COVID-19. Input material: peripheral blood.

The CDR3 loop reads CASSSTWNEQFF. CDR3 nucleotides: TGTGCCAGCAGTTCCACTTGGAATGAGCAGTTCTTC. This sequence joins TRBV12-3 or TRBV12-4 and TRBJ2-1; D gene unclear. The CDR3 covers 12 residues. Trimming removed 4 bases at V and 7 bases at J, with 8 bases between.